The source of this T cell receptor beta chain is a study of T cell changes during pregnancy in multiple sclerosis. Repertoires were generated with immunoSEQ multiplex PCR, while TCRdb's copy carries only in-frame clones and drops some. In the table there are some 31,000 clones, 90% of which are singletons. This CDR3 region has 13 residues. Germline V gives CDR1 GTSNPN, CDR2 SVGIG (reference sequence). V was cut by 0 bases and J by 3 bases, with 8 bases left in between. The chain has TRBV30 and TRBJ1-1; no clear D. The clonotype was recovered from a female donor in good health, enrolled as a control in a pregnancy study. The sequences come from CD4+ T cells from peripheral blood mononuclear cells, collected in the second trimester of pregnancy. CDR3 protein: CAWSVRVDTEAFF. As DNA, the CDR3 is TGTGCCTGGAGTGTACGAGTGGACACTGAAGCTTTCTTT.